This TCR beta chain emerged from a study of blood T cell repertoires in COVID-19. On the study more broadly: Samples of COVID-19 (acute and convalescent) were obtained from the United States, Italy and Spain. T cells, B-cell-depleted T cells, or PBMCs supplied cDNA or gDNA.

Method: immunoSEQ multiplex PCR; TCRdb's copy keeps in-frame clones and lacks some. The repertoire holds some 76,000 clones, with 75% to 95% as singletons. The V and J ends lost 3 bases and 6 bases respectively, with 8 bases between them. Germline V CDR1 and CDR2: MNHEY, SMNVEV (reference sequence). The CDR3 length is 13 residues. The chain combines TRBV27 with TRBJ2-2; possible D gene TRBD1, 5 bases. The clonotype originates from a woman between 18 and 30 years old with acute or convalescent COVID-19. Sequencing was carried out using peripheral blood. Here the CDR3 DNA reads TGTGCCAGCAGTTTGTTAGGGGCCGGGGAGCTGTTTTTT. Translated, it gives CASSLLGAGELFF.